The 18 T cell receptor beta chains presented below share a single source sample, sequenced in a study of control samples from healthy donors and cancer patients (dated by TCRdb to the early 2020s). The protocol used for the library was the immunoSEQ multiplex PCR assay. The table was pulled from immuneACCESS by TCRdb, which kept in-frame rearrangements only. Such tables lose some clones; where checked, under half of the loss comes from unresolved V genes, and the rest has no known cause. The sample data list almost 85,000 clones, and around 94% of these were observed just once. The leading ten clones occupy around 4.7% of the sample. The sequenced sample was blood. The receptors were sampled from a woman between 18 and 29 years old in good health.

The rearrangement joins TRBV28 to TRBJ2-1; 13 nucleotides align to TRBD2. CDR1 and CDR2 (germline): MDHEN, SYDVKM. The CDR3 contains 17 residues. Trimming cost V 4 bases and J 5 bases; bases outside gene matches: 8. Here the CDR3 reads CASSSRGGLAGNNEQFF. The CDR3 region has the DNA TGTGCCAGCAGTTCTCGTGGGGGACTAGCGGGGAACAATGAGCAGTTCTTC.

The chain has TRBV28 and TRBJ2-3; D is possibly TRBD2 (5 bases). CDR1 is MDHEN and CDR2 is SYDVKM in the germline V gene. Trimming left V 8 bases short and J 4 bases short, with 19 bases between. The CDR3 is 15 amino acids. The DNA for the CDR3 is TGTGCCAGCCCCCCCCGCGGGTTAGCTGCAGATACGCAGTATTTT. This encodes CASPPRGLAADTQYF. Variable domain in full (rest from reference TRBV28 and TRBJ2-3): DVKVTQSSRYLVKRTGEKVFLECVQDMDHENMFWYRQDPGLGLRLIYFSYDVKMKEKGDIPEGYSVSREKKERFSLILESASTNQTSMYLCASPPRGLAADTQYFGPGTRLTVL.

The V call is TRBV27, the J call TRBJ1-2; 9 nucleotides match TRBD1. CDR1 is MNHEY, CDR2 SMNVEV, per germline (reference sequence). CDR3 length: 13 residues. V was clipped by 6 bases and J by 6 bases; unmatched bases: 5. In DNA, the CDR3 is TGTGCCAGCAGGGGGGACAGGGTCCATGGCTACACCTTC. Translation: CASRGDRVHGYTF.

V and J are TRBV12-3 or TRBV12-4 and TRBJ1-2; no clear D. The CDR3 has 12 amino acids. Trimming removed 6 bases from V and 6 bases from J, with 11 bases in between. The CDR3 sequence: CASSPTTDGYTF. DNA for the CDR3: TGTGCCAGCAGCCCAACGACGGATGGCTACACCTTC.

The chain has TRBV19 and TRBJ1-1; 7 bases match TRBD1. CDR3 size: 16 residues. Germline CDR1 LNHDA, CDR2 SQIVND (reference sequence). Losses at the gene ends were 6 bases for V and 3 bases for J; bases not matched to a gene: 13. CDR3 sequence (DNA): TGTGCCAGTAGGGAAACCCCGGGACAGATGGACACTGAAGCTTTCTTT. This translates into CASRETPGQMDTEAFF.

The chain is built from TRBV28 and TRBJ1-6; tentatively, D is TRBD1 (5 bases). The germline V gene encodes CDR1 MDHEN and CDR2 SYDVKM. Trimming cost V 2 bases and J 0 bases, with 8 bases left between them. CDR3 length equals 16 residues. This chain's CDR3 is CASSLLTGSYNSPLHF. CDR3 nucleotide sequence: TGTGCCAGCAGTTTACTTACAGGCTCCTATAATTCACCCCTCCACTTT.

The chain couples TRBV9 to TRBJ1-5; D ambiguous. There are 13 residues in the CDR3. V was shortened by 0 bases and J by 11 bases, with 12 bases between the two germline ends. CDR1 is SGDLS, CDR2 YYNGEE, per germline. The CDR3: CASSVDPHSSQHF. The CDR3, as DNA: TGTGCCAGCAGCGTAGACCCCCACTCATCCCAGCATTTT.

This chain uses TRBV7-2 with TRBJ2-3; 7 bases fit TRBD2. J was trimmed by 3 bases and V by 1 base; bases with no gene match: 4. The CDR3 sequence is 15 residues long. The germline V gene encodes CDR1 SGHTA and CDR2 FQGNSA. CDR3 loop: CASSLGGSPTDTQYF. In DNA, the CDR3 is TGTGCCAGCAGCTTAGGCGGGAGTCCTACAGATACGCAGTATTTT.

The CDR3 sequence is CASSPERVGKTQYF. CDR3 nucleotide sequence: TGTGCCAGCAGCCCCGAACGGGTGGGTAAGACCCAGTACTTC. The V call is TRBV5-6, the J call TRBJ2-5; D gene uncertain. Trimming pared 4 bases from V and 6 bases from J, leaving 16 bases between. CDR3 length equals 14 residues. Germline V gives CDR1 SGHDT, CDR2 YYEEEE.

V gene TRBV27 combines with J gene TRBJ1-5, with TRBD1 as a possible D gene (5 bases). The germline CDR1 and CDR2 sequences are MNHEY and SMNVEV (reference sequence). Trimming left V 6 bases short and J 4 bases short, with 16 bases between. The CDR3 covers 15 residues. The DNA of the CDR3 is TGTGCCAGCAGCTCTTGGGGACGGGATAATCAGCCCCAGCATTTT. Translating it yields CASSSWGRDNQPQHF.

V gene TRBV29-1 combines with J gene TRBJ2-7; D is ambiguous. This CDR3 has 14 residues. With 3 bases removed from V and 3 bases from J, the gap between germline ends came to 15 bases. In germline, CDR1 is SQVTM, CDR2 ANQGSEA. CDR3 sequence reads: CSVEVGEAHYEQYF. CDR3 sequence (DNA): TGCAGCGTTGAGGTTGGTGAAGCACACTACGAGCAGTACTTC.

The chain recombines TRBV19 with TRBJ2-1, with 7 bases fitting TRBD1. J gave up 4 bases and V 0 bases, and 9 bases lay outside the gene matches. Germline assignment: CDR1 LNHDA and CDR2 SQIVND (reference sequence). The CDR3 length is 17 residues. Here the CDR3 reads CASSIDRTWDRYNEQFF. The DNA of the CDR3 is TGTGCCAGTAGTATAGACCGAACCTGGGACAGATACAATGAGCAGTTCTTC.

The chain couples TRBV29-1 to TRBJ2-3, with 7 bases identical to TRBD1. The germline V gene has CDR1 SQVTM and CDR2 ANQGSEA. The CDR3 spans 13 residues. V trimming: 5 bases; J trimming: 2 bases; junction bases outside the gene matches: 4. CDR3: CSVWTGATDTQYF. The CDR3 bases are TGCAGCGTTTGGACAGGAGCCACAGATACGCAGTATTTT.

V and J are TRBV3-1 (or the pseudogene TRBV3-2) and TRBJ2-7, with 7 bases lining up with TRBD1. Germline trimming cut 3 bases from V and 4 bases from J; bases unmatched to any gene: 15. Germline CDR1 reads LGHDT; CDR2 reads YNNKEL (reference sequence). The CDR3 sequence is 17 residues long. The CDR3 region has the DNA TGTGCCAGCAGCCACGGCTCCTCGACAGGGTCAGCTTACGAGCAGTACTTC. The encoded protein is CASSHGSSTGSAYEQYF.

The chain is built from TRBV9 and TRBJ2-3; the match to TRBD2 covers 7 bases. V lost 4 bases, J lost 3 bases, and 8 bases stayed unmatched. CDR1 and CDR2 from the germline V gene are SGDLS and YYNGEE. There are 15 residues in the CDR3. CDR3 residues: CASSYRDYATDTQYF. CDR3 in DNA: TGTGCCAGCAGCTACCGGGACTACGCTACAGATACGCAGTATTTT.

The chain employs TRBV18 and TRBJ2-5; the match to TRBD1 covers 8 bases. After removal of 3 bases from V and 5 bases from J, the junction contained 8 bases not matched to a gene. The CDR3 sequence is 15 residues long. Germline CDR1 and CDR2: KGHSH and LQKENI. The CDR3 sequence: CASSPIGQGTETQYF. The CDR3 DNA sequence: TGTGCCAGCTCACCTATCGGACAGGGCACGGAGACCCAGTACTTC.

The V gene is TRBV11-2, the J gene TRBJ2-7; D uncertain. CDR1 SGHAT and CDR2 FQNNGV come from the germline V gene. The CDR3 covers 15 residues. Deletions cut 4 bases from V and 5 bases from J, with 18 bases between. The CDR3 is CASSSLLTNLDEQYF. CDR3 coding DNA: TGTGCCAGCAGCTCGCTACTCACGAACCTGGACGAGCAGTACTTC.

This clone was recorded a few times. The V call is TRBV7-8, the J call TRBJ1-2; D may be TRBD1 (5 bases). CDR1 and CDR2 (germline): SGHVS, FQNEAQ. V lost 1 base to trimming and J lost 3 bases, with 9 bases between them. The CDR3 runs 14 residues. CDR3 loop: CASSLGRAYYGYTF. DNA for the CDR3: TGTGCCAGCAGCTTAGGCAGGGCATACTATGGCTACACCTTC.